The 18 T cell receptor beta chains below were found in one sample sequenced in a study of blood T cell repertoires in COVID-19. The protocol was immunoSEQ multiplex PCR, while the TCRdb copy is restricted to in-frame clones and leaves out a portion. This table holds approximately 240,000 clones, around four fifths found once. Sample: peripheral blood. The receptors shown here come from a woman aged 60-75 years with active or convalescent COVID-19.

V gene TRBV5-5 combines with J gene TRBJ1-5, with D possibly being TRBD1 (5 bases). V dropped 1 base and J dropped 4 bases, with 9 bases sitting between them. Per germline, CDR1 SGHKS and CDR2 YYEKEE (reference sequence). This CDR3 contains 14 residues. CDR3 DNA sequence: TGTGCCAGCAGCTTGCCGGGGGGGAATCAGCCCCAGCATTTT. Its protein product is CASSLPGGNQPQHF.

The J gene is TRBJ2-1, the V gene TRBV19, with 7 positions matching TRBD2. Germline values: CDR1 LNHDA, CDR2 SQIVND (reference sequence). The V gene end was trimmed by 1 base and the J gene end by 7 bases; junction bases not matched to a gene: 7. The CDR3 length is 15 residues. DNA for the CDR3: TGTGCCAGTAGTATAGCAACTAGCGTCAGGAATGAGCAGTTCTTC. Encoded protein: CASSIATSVRNEQFF.

This clone has only a few counts. This chain links TRBV15 with TRBJ1-1, with D unclear. CDR3 length equals 15 residues. The V gene's germline CDR1 is LNHNV and CDR2 YYDKDF (reference sequence). The V end lost 1 base, the J end lost 2 bases, and 11 bases lay between the germline ends. The CDR3 region has the DNA TGTGCCACCAGCAGAGGGTCCCTGACAAACACTGAAGCTTTCTTT. Protein sequence: CATSRGSLTNTEAFF.

The V and J genes are TRBV6-1 and TRBJ1-2; D may be TRBD1 (5 bases). The CDR3 has 12 amino acids. Germline CDR1 is MNHNS and CDR2 is SASEGT. V lost 5 bases, J lost 7 bases, and 11 bases lay in between. The CDR3 here is CASSYVRGGYTF. CDR3 coding DNA: TGTGCCAGCAGTTATGTAAGGGGTGGCTACACCTTC.

The V and J genes are TRBV23-1 and TRBJ2-2, with 9 positions matching TRBD1. TRBV23-1 is assigned to the ORF class and has an uncertain function. The CDR3 is made up of 16 amino acids. The ends lost 1 base at V and 4 bases at J; junction bases unmatched: 4. The CDR3 sequence: CASSQLPTGGTGELFF. CDR3 sequence (DNA): TGCGCCAGCAGTCAATTGCCGACAGGGGGCACCGGGGAGCTGTTTTTT.

The J gene is TRBJ2-5, the V gene TRBV28, with TRBD2 matching 11 bases. The CDR3 is 15 residues long. Germline loops: CDR1 MDHEN, CDR2 SYDVKM. After removal of 4 bases from V and 4 bases from J, the junction contained 5 bases not matched to a gene. The CDR3 loop reads CASSSTLAGGETQYF. The CDR3 DNA is TGTGCCAGCAGTTCCACTCTAGCGGGGGGAGAGACCCAGTACTTC.

The chain employs TRBV27 and TRBJ1-4; no clear D. The V end was cut by 5 bases, the J end by 7 bases, with 14 bases between. The CDR3 sequence is 14 residues long. Germline-derived CDR1 and CDR2 are MNHEY and SMNVEV (reference sequence). The CDR3 spells CASSKDYLVEKLFF. CDR3 nucleotides: TGTGCCAGCAGTAAGGACTATTTAGTTGAAAAACTGTTTTTT.

CDR3 sequence reads: CASSLDPASYNEQFF. The DNA for the CDR3 is TGCGCCAGCAGCTTGGATCCAGCGTCCTACAATGAGCAGTTCTTC. The V gene is TRBV5-1, the J gene TRBJ2-1; D is unclear. Trimming removed 0 bases at V and 1 base at J, with 8 bases between. Germline-derived CDR1 and CDR2 are SGHRS and YFSETQ. The CDR3 runs 15 residues.

This clone showed up just once. The rearrangement uses TRBV29-1 and TRBJ2-7; D might be TRBD1 (5 bases). Germline CDR1 is SQVTM and CDR2 is ANQGSEA. The CDR3 length is 13 residues. V dropped 3 bases and J dropped 0 bases, with 9 bases sitting between them. This CDR3 reads CSVEDTLSYEQYF. CDR3 DNA: TGCAGCGTTGAGGACACACTCTCCTACGAGCAGTACTTC.

This chain joins TRBV6-6 and TRBJ1-6; D possibly corresponds to TRBD1 (5 bases). The V end lost 2 bases, the J end lost 7 bases, and 12 bases lay between the germline ends. This CDR3 is 15 amino acids long. Germline loops: CDR1 MNHNY, CDR2 SVGAGI (reference sequence). As DNA, the CDR3 is TGTGCCAGCAGTTACGATCAGGGTGGGAATTCACCCCTCCACTTT. Protein: CASSYDQGGNSPLHF.

In its sample, this clone was seen once. This chain uses TRBV14 with TRBJ1-1; D is perhaps TRBD1 (6 bases). Germline loops: CDR1 SGHDN, CDR2 FVKESK. V shed 2 bases and J shed 4 bases, with 8 bases lying between them. This CDR3 has 13 residues. The CDR3 nucleotides are TGTGCCAGCAGCCAAAGCAGGGGCACTGAAGCTTTCTTT. Translation: CASSQSRGTEAFF.

The chain joins TRBV2 to TRBJ2-1; TRBD1 matches 11 bases. The CDR3 is 17 amino acids. The germline V gene encodes CDR1 SNHLY and CDR2 FYNNEI. V gave up 3 bases and J gave up 5 bases; unmatched junction bases: 9. The CDR3: CASSDSSGQGANNEQFF. The CDR3, as DNA: TGTGCCAGCAGTGATAGCTCCGGACAGGGGGCGAACAATGAGCAGTTCTTC.

The chain uses TRBV3-1 (or the pseudogene TRBV3-2) and TRBJ2-3; D not resolved. The CDR3 spans 13 residues. V lost 4 bases, J lost 9 bases, and 14 bases lay in between. Germline CDR1 LGHDT, CDR2 YNNKEL (reference sequence). CDR3 nucleotides: TGTGCCAGCAGCCCAGGCGCCATGACAACGCAGTATTTT. This gives the protein CASSPGAMTTQYF.

A word on this clone: Relative to the germline gene, one junction end is altered; a read error may explain this. CDR3 DNA sequence: TGTGCTAGTACGAGCCAGCGTTCCTCTAATGAAAAACTGTTTTTT. It encodes CASTSQRSSNEKLFF. The genes are TRBV19 and TRBJ1-4; D call uncertain. The CDR3 loop spans 15 amino acids. Germline-derived CDR1 and CDR2 are LNHDA and SQIVND (reference sequence).

The DNA for the CDR3 is TGCGCCAGCAGCTTGGAGGGTCCTAGGGGCTCTGGGGCCAACGTCCTGACTTTC. Encoded protein: CASSLEGPRGSGANVLTF. This rearrangement joins TRBV5-1 to TRBJ2-6; D is possibly TRBD1 (5 bases). The CDR3 is made up of 18 amino acids. Trimming took off 0 bases at V and 0 bases at J, with 13 bases between the two ends. The germline gives CDR1 SGHRS, CDR2 YFSETQ.

The chain uses TRBV30 and TRBJ1-4; perhaps TRBD1 as D (6 bases). There are 14 residues in the CDR3. Germline-derived CDR1 and CDR2 are GTSNPN and SVGIG (reference sequence). V shed 1 base and J shed 8 bases, with 14 bases lying between them. The DNA for the CDR3 is TGTGCCTGGAGTGAAGCAGGGGTACGAGAAAAACTGTTTTTT. It is translated as CAWSEAGVREKLFF.

The chain recombines TRBV5-1 with TRBJ2-2; D may be TRBD1 (5 bases). Germline CDR1 is SGHRS and CDR2 is YFSETQ. The CDR3 length is 13 residues. V lost 1 base and J 6 bases, leaving 7 bases between the germline ends. In nucleotides, the CDR3 is TGCGCCAGCAGCTTGAGGGGTCCCGGGGAGCTGTTTTTT. Residues: CASSLRGPGELFF. The whole variable domain, remainder taken from reference TRBV5-1 and TRBJ2-2, is KAGVTQTPRYLIKTRGQQVTLSCSPISGHRSVSWYQQTPGQGLQFLFEYFSETQRNKGNFPGRFSGRQFSNSRSEMNVSTLELGDSALYLCASSLRGPGELFFGEGSRLTVL.

This sequence joins TRBV6-5 and TRBJ1-1; D is possibly TRBD1 (6 bases). V lost 6 bases and J 11 bases, leaving 16 bases between the germline ends. The CDR3 is made up of 12 amino acids. Germline assignment: CDR1 MNHEY and CDR2 SVGAGI. CDR3 amino acids: CASSPGQRLAFF. The CDR3 DNA is TGTGCCAGCAGCCCCGGACAGCGTCTGGCTTTCTTT.